This T cell receptor (beta chain) was identified during a study of blood T cell repertoires in COVID-19. The V end lost 6 bases, the J end lost 8 bases, and 11 bases lay between the germline ends. Germline-derived CDR1 and CDR2 are DFQATT and SNEGSKA (reference sequence). The length of the CDR3 is 11 residues. Clones were sequenced by immunoSEQ multiplex PCR, and TCRdb holds only the in-frame ones, with some missing. The data contain about 190,000 clones, 65% to 80% of them seen just once; the ten biggest clones take up roughly 12%. Source material: peripheral blood. The sequence came from a woman aged 50 to 60 with acute or convalescent COVID-19. V usage is TRBV20-1 and J usage is TRBJ2-1, with D tentatively TRBD1 (5 bases). The CDR3 reads CSAPDTYEQFF. The DNA of the CDR3 is TGCAGTGCGCCGGACACCTATGAGCAGTTCTTC.